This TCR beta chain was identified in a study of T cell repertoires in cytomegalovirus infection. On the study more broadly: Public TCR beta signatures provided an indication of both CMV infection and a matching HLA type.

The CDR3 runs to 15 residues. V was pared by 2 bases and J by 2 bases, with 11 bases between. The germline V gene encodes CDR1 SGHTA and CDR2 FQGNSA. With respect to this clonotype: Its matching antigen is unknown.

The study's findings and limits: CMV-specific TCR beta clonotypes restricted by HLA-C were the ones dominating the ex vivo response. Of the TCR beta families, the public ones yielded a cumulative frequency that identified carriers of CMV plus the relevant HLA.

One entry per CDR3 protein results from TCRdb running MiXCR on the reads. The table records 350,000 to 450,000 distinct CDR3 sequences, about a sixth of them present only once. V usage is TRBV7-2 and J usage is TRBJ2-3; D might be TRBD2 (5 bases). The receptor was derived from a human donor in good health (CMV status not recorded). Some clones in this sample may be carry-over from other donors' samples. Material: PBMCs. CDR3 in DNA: TGTGCCAGCAGCTTATACTCGGGGTACACAGATACGCAGTATTTT. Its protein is CASSLYSGYTDTQYF.